These 25 T cell receptor beta chains were sequenced from one sample in a study of siplizumab effects on memory and regulatory T cells. The table came from immunoSEQ multiplex PCR; TCRdb's copy has only in-frame clones and leaves some out. This sample yields over 85,000 clones, of which roughly 89% are seen a single time; 1% to 1.5% belongs to the top ten. Sequenced sample: CD4+ T cells sorted from blood. These receptors originate from a human donor in good health.

This chain connects TRBV19 to TRBJ2-5; 7 bases are shared with TRBD2. This CDR3 comprises 16 residues. Germline CDR1 is LNHDA and CDR2 is SQIVND (reference sequence). The J segment lost 1 base and the V segment lost 4 bases, leaving 9 bases of the junction unmatched. The CDR3 DNA follows: TGTGCCAGTAGTAGGGGGGGGGACCCCATCCAAGAGACCCAGTACTTC. It encodes CASSRGGDPIQETQYF.

This clone was found a few times. V and J are TRBV2 and TRBJ1-3; a weak D match, TRBD1 (6 bases). Germline V gene lookup returns CDR1 SNHLY and CDR2 FYNNEI. V was shortened by 5 bases and J by 2 bases, with 10 bases between the two germline ends. The CDR3 covers 14 residues. The DNA of the CDR3 is TGTGCCAGCAGTTTCGACAGGACTGGAAACACCATATATTTT. It is translated as CASSFDRTGNTIYF.

The gene calls are TRBV7-9 and TRBJ2-3; TRBD2 matches at 8 bases. The CDR3 totals 16 residues. The J segment lost 0 bases and the V segment lost 2 bases, leaving 4 bases of the junction unmatched. Germline V gene lookup returns CDR1 SEHNR and CDR2 FQNEAQ (reference sequence). The CDR3: CASSLTGGRSTDTQYF. CDR3 sequence (DNA): TGTGCCAGCAGCTTAACGGGGGGGAGAAGCACAGATACGCAGTATTTT.

The chain employs TRBV14 and TRBJ1-4; D not certain. V gave up 4 bases and J gave up 4 bases, with 4 bases separating them. The CDR3 consists of 12 residues. Germline CDR1 reads SGHDN; CDR2 reads FVKESK. The CDR3: CASSLLNEKLFF. In nucleotides, the CDR3 is TGTGCCAGCAGCCTTCTTAATGAAAAACTGTTTTTT.

This chain connects TRBV2 to TRBJ1-1; 7 bases match TRBD1. This CDR3 region has 14 residues. The junction had 6 bases not matched to a gene; V was cut back by 3 bases and J by 5 bases. The V gene's germline CDR1 is SNHLY and CDR2 FYNNEI. CDR3 in DNA: TGTGCCAGCAGTGATTACAGGGGAGGGACTGAAGCTTTCTTT. The encoded protein is CASSDYRGGTEAFF.

CDR3 residues: CASSERVGGGAGETQYF. CDR3 nucleotides: TGTGCCAGCAGTGAAAGGGTAGGAGGGGGCGCGGGAGAGACCCAGTACTTC. This chain joins TRBV6-1 and TRBJ2-5; weak D call: TRBD1 (7 bases). The CDR3 runs to 17 residues. The germline gives CDR1 MNHNS, CDR2 SASEGT. Deletions cut 2 bases from V and 4 bases from J, with 20 bases between.

The V gene is TRBV4-2, the J gene TRBJ2-7; 10 nucleotides align to TRBD2. The CDR3 loop spans 16 amino acids. CDR1 is LGHNA and CDR2 is YNFKEQ in the germline V gene. V lost 1 base and J lost 4; bases outside the gene matches: 7. The DNA for the CDR3 is TGTGCCAGCAGCCAAGTAGCGGGGGGTCTTCTTTACGAGCAGTACTTC. Protein product: CASSQVAGGLLYEQYF.

The chain uses TRBV7-6 and TRBJ1-5; D may be TRBD1 (5 bases). V dropped 4 bases and J dropped 3 bases, with 16 bases sitting between them. The germline CDR1 and CDR2 sequences are SGHVS and FNYEAQ. The CDR3 sequence is 16 residues long. The CDR3 here is CASSSGPPGPNQPQHF. DNA of the CDR3: TGTGCCAGCAGCTCGGGACCGCCGGGGCCCAATCAGCCCCAGCATTTT.

The rearrangement joins TRBV6-1 to TRBJ1-2, with D unresolved. Trimming stripped 2 bases from V and 8 bases from J, with 21 bases between. CDR1 MNHNS and CDR2 SASEGT come from the germline V gene. The CDR3 runs 16 residues. The CDR3 nucleotides read TGTGCCAGCAGTGAACCACGTCGTGGGCCTGCGCGGGGCTACACCTTC. This gives the protein CASSEPRRGPARGYTF.

This rearrangement joins TRBV19 to TRBJ2-7; possibly TRBD2 for D (7 bases). This CDR3 is built from 15 residues. V dropped 9 bases and J dropped 5 bases, with 23 bases sitting between them. Germline values: CDR1 LNHDA, CDR2 SQIVND (reference sequence). The CDR3 spells CASSRVTGGRDEQYF. CDR3 sequence (DNA): TGTGCCAGCAGTCGGGTCACGGGGGGCCGCGACGAGCAGTACTTC. Full variable domain (rest looked up from reference TRBV19 and TRBJ2-7): DGGITQSPKYLFRKEGQNVTLSCEQNLNHDAMYWYRQDPGQGLRLIYYSQIVNDFQKGDIAEGYSVSREKKESFPLTVTSAQKNPTAFYLCASSRVTGGRDEQYFGPGTRLTVT.

The V gene is TRBV5-1, the J gene TRBJ1-6; 8 bases fit TRBD1. Germline loops: CDR1 SGHRS, CDR2 YFSETQ. The CDR3 is made up of 15 amino acids. J gave up 7 bases and V 1 base, and 4 bases lay outside the gene matches. The CDR3 DNA sequence: TGCGCCAGCAGCTTGCGCGGACAGGGAAATTCACCCCTCCACTTT. This sequence encodes CASSLRGQGNSPLHF.

Remarks on this clone: One end of the junction is discordant with germline, which a read error may explain. This chain uses TRBV5-1 with TRBJ2-5; D is perhaps TRBD1 (5 bases). Germline CDR1 and CDR2: SGHRS and YFSETQ. This CDR3 has 16 residues. CDR3 nucleotides: TGCGCCAGCAGCTGGGGCTCGACAAGGGGCCAAGAGGCCCAGTACTTC. It codes for CASSWGSTRGQEAQYF.

CDR3 DNA: TGCGCCAGCAGCCCACCTATGGCGTCCGGACTAGCCAAAAACATTCAGTACTTC. Translation: CASSPPMASGLAKNIQYF. This chain uses TRBV5-1 with TRBJ2-4; D is perhaps TRBD2 (5 bases). Trimming removed 4 bases from V and 0 bases from J, with 20 bases in between. The CDR3 totals 18 residues. Germline loops: CDR1 SGHRS, CDR2 YFSETQ.

V usage is TRBV6-6 and J usage is TRBJ2-3; D is undetermined. CDR1 MNHNY and CDR2 SVGAGI come from the germline V gene (reference sequence). This CDR3 contains 16 residues. Trimming removed 2 bases from V and 6 bases from J, with 18 bases in between. The CDR3, as DNA: TGTGCCAGCAGTTACCGGGCCCAGATCTTGGGGGATACGCAGTATTTT. Its protein is CASSYRAQILGDTQYF.

The count of this clone is one. The V and J genes are TRBV30 and TRBJ2-5; 7 nucleotides match TRBD2. The CDR3 contains 14 residues. V lost 2 bases, J lost 4 bases, and 7 bases stayed unmatched. The germline CDR1 and CDR2 sequences are GTSNPN and SVGIG (reference sequence). CDR3 region: CAWSSGGGRETQYF. CDR3 DNA: TGTGCCTGGAGTTCCGGGGGAGGGCGAGAGACCCAGTACTTC.

This rearrangement joins TRBV18 to TRBJ2-7, with D possibly being TRBD1 or TRBD2 (6 bases each). V lost 1 base, J lost 3 bases, and 7 bases lay in between. This CDR3 comprises 13 residues. The V gene's germline CDR1 is KGHSH and CDR2 LQKENI. CDR3 residues: CASSPQGGYEQYF. The CDR3 DNA follows: TGTGCCAGCTCACCACAGGGGGGCTACGAGCAGTACTTC.

This chain joins TRBV2 and TRBJ1-5; D not resolved. CDR3 length: 14 residues. Germline V gene lookup returns CDR1 SNHLY and CDR2 FYNNEI. The V end lost 2 bases, the J end lost 3 bases, and 8 bases lay between the germline ends. The CDR3 DNA reads as TGTGCCAGCAGTGAATCCACGCCCAATCAGCCCCAGCATTTT. Its translation: CASSESTPNQPQHF.

CDR3 nucleotides: TGTGCCAGCTACAGGGACTTCTCTGGAAACACCATATATTTT. It is translated as CASYRDFSGNTIYF. The V call is TRBV2, the J call TRBJ1-3, with D possibly TRBD1 on 6 matching bases. The CDR3 length is 14 residues. The germline CDR1 and CDR2 sequences are SNHLY and FYNNEI. Trimming pared 8 bases from V and 0 bases from J, leaving 11 bases between.

The rearrangement links TRBV10-3 to TRBJ2-7; 16 nucleotides line up with TRBD2. Germline trimming cut 4 bases from V and 5 bases from J; bases unmatched to any gene: 8. Germline CDR1 and CDR2: ENHRY and SYGVKD. The CDR3 consists of 17 residues. Written as DNA, the CDR3 is TGTGCCATCAGTGGGGGACTAGCGGGAGGGGGCCAGGACGAGCAGTACTTC. This codes for CAISGGLAGGGQDEQYF.

V usage is TRBV10-3 and J usage is TRBJ1-3; a possible D gene is TRBD1 (6 bases). Trimming took off 3 bases at V and 1 base at J, with 10 bases between the two ends. Germline loops: CDR1 ENHRY, CDR2 SYGVKD. This CDR3 contains 15 residues. The CDR3 reads CAISEGGFSGNTIYF. The CDR3, as DNA: TGTGCCATCAGTGAAGGGGGTTTTTCTGGAAACACCATATATTTT.

The rearrangement uses TRBV5-5 and TRBJ2-1; TRBD2 matches 10 bases. Germline values: CDR1 SGHKS, CDR2 YYEKEE (reference sequence). The trim removed 4 bases at V and 2 bases at J, leaving 6 bases unmatched. The CDR3 covers 16 residues. CDR3: CASSPPGLAAYNEQFF. The CDR3 DNA follows: TGTGCCAGCAGCCCCCCTGGACTAGCGGCCTACAATGAGCAGTTCTTC.

V and J are TRBV4-1 and TRBJ2-1; D is possibly TRBD2 (6 bases). Germline V gives CDR1 MGHRA, CDR2 YSYEKL. This CDR3 has 12 amino acids. V was trimmed by 0 bases and J by 15 bases, leaving 12 bases between them. The CDR3 DNA reads TGCGCCAGCAGCCAAGAACTCGGGAGTAGGTTCTTC. It is translated as CASSQELGSRFF.

The chain combines TRBV19 with TRBJ2-1; 7 nucleotides agree with TRBD2. Germline CDR1 reads LNHDA; CDR2 reads SQIVND (reference sequence). V dropped 6 bases and J dropped 12; count of bases not matched to a gene: 14. The CDR3 is 14 residues long. CDR3 region: CASSDRDYIARQFF. The CDR3 nucleotides read TGTGCCAGTAGCGACCGGGACTACATAGCTCGGCAGTTCTTC.

This chain connects TRBV10-3 to TRBJ2-2, with D uncertain. This CDR3 region has 15 residues. The germline gives CDR1 ENHRY, CDR2 SYGVKD. The V end was cut by 3 bases, the J end by 4 bases, with 12 bases between. The CDR3 loop is CAISEPTQTTGELFF. The DNA for the CDR3 is TGTGCCATCAGTGAACCGACACAAACCACCGGGGAGCTGTTTTTT.

The CDR3 region is CASSPGITFANTEAFF. CDR3 nucleotide sequence: TGTGCCAGCAGCCCGGGGATTACCTTCGCGAACACTGAAGCTTTCTTT. The chain uses TRBV7-9 and TRBJ1-1; D unclear. V lost 5 bases and J lost 1, with 17 bases in between. The CDR3 is 16 amino acids. The germline V gene has CDR1 SEHNR and CDR2 FQNEAQ (reference sequence).